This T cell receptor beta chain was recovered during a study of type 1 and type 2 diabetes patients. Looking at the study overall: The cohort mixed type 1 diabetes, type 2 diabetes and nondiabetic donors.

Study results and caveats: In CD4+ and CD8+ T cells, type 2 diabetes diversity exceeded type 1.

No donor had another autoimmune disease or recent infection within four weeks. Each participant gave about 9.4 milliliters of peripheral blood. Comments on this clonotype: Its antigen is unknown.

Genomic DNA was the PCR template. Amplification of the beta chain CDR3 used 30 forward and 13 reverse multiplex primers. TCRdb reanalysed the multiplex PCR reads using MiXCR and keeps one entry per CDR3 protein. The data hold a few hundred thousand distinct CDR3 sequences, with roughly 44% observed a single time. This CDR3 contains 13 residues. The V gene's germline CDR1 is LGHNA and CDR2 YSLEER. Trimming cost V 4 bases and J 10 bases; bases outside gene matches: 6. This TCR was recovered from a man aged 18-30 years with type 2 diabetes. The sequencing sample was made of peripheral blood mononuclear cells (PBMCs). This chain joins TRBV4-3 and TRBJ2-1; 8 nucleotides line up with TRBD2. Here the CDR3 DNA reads TGCGCCAGCAGCCCCTACGGGGGGGGCGAGCAGTTCTTC. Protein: CASSPYGGGEQFF.